This is a list of T cell receptor beta chains from one sample in a study of blood T cells in healthy people across ages. TCRdb re-analysed the 5' RACE reads in MiXCR, keeping a single row per CDR3 protein. The table lists more than 700,000 distinct CDR3 sequences, 46% of them singletons. Specimen: blood. These receptors were taken from a man older than 75 in good health. Both conserved end residues are part of each CDR3. D genes are given only for firm matches. Clone size is shown for a subset of rows, as once, few, many or a class of expanded clone.

j_call d_call clone_size v_call cdr3_nt cdr3_aa
TRBJ2-3 NA NA TRBV10-3 TGTGCCATCAGGGCCCAGGACCTCACAGATACGCAGTATTTT CAIRAQDLTDTQYF
TRBJ2-7 NA few TRBV7-2 TGTGCCAGTAGCTTTACTAGCTATCATTCCTACGAGCAGTACTTC CASSFTSYHSYEQYF
TRBJ2-3 TRBD2 few TRBV20-1 TGCAGTGCCCACGTAGCGGGTCTCGATACGCAGTATTTT CSAHVAGLDTQYF
TRBJ2-7 NA few TRBV28 TGTGCCAGCAGTTTATTGCTCCTCGAGCAGTACTTC CASSLLLLEQYF
TRBJ1-5 NA few TRBV20-1 TGCAGTGCTAGTTCGGACTTTTATAGCAATCAGCCCCAGCATTTT CSASSDFYSNQPQHF
TRBJ1-2 TRBD1 few TRBV27 TGTGCCAGCAGTTGGGACAGGGAGGGTGGCTACACCTTC CASSWDREGGYTF
TRBJ1-1 NA few TRBV12-3/TRBV12-4 TGTGCCAGCAGTTCACAGGGACTGAACACTGAAGCTTTCTTT CASSSQGLNTEAFF
TRBJ2-3 TRBD2 few TRBV10-3 TGTGCCATCAGTGAGCCAAGCGGGATCGCAGATACGCAGTATTTT CAISEPSGIADTQYF
TRBJ2-7 NA NA TRBV10-3 TGTGCCATCACTTCAGGGGGGCACGAGCAGTACTTC CAITSGGHEQYF
TRBJ1-2 TRBD1 NA TRBV28 TGTGCCAGCAGCCCAACATCATCGGGACAGGGGCTGGGCTACACCTTC CASSPTSSGQGLGYTF
TRBJ1-2 NA NA TRBV27 TGTGCCAGCAGTCGAGTGGACCGGGGCTTAGACGGCTATGGCTACACCTTC CASSRVDRGLDGYGYTF
TRBJ2-3 NA NA TRBV5-1 TGCGCCTCCTCACTCGGCCTAGCAGGATGGGGAGATACGCAGTATTTT CASSLGLAGWGDTQYF
TRBJ2-7 NA NA TRBV27 TGTGCCAGCAGTTCGACCCGAGGGTACGAGCAGTACTTC CASSSTRGYEQYF
TRBJ2-4 TRBD1 NA TRBV6-2/TRBV6-3 TGTGCCAGCAGTTCGACAGGGAGTAAAGTGTACATTCAGTACTTC CASSSTGSKVYIQYF
TRBJ1-2 TRBD1 NA TRBV12-3/TRBV12-4 TGTGCCAGCAGTTTAAGTACAGGGGTAGTCTATGGCTACACCTTC CASSLSTGVVYGYTF
TRBJ2-2 TRBD1 NA TRBV10-3 TGTGCCATCAGACTGACAGGGACGAACACCGGGGAGCTGTTTTTT CAIRLTGTNTGELFF
TRBJ2-7 TRBD2 few TRBV27 TGTGCCAGCAGTTCCCGCATAGCGGGAGGGTACGAGCAGTACTTC CASSSRIAGGYEQYF
TRBJ2-1 NA many TRBV12-3/TRBV12-4 TGTGCCAGCAGTTTAGGGCAGAACAATGAGCAGTTCTTC CASSLGQNNEQFF
TRBJ2-7 NA many TRBV18 TGTGCCAGCTCACCAGGACAGTACGAGCAGTACTTC CASSPGQYEQYF
TRBJ2-7 NA few TRBV29-1 TGCAGCGTGGCACAGGGTAGGGGCTCCTACGAGCAGTACTTC CSVAQGRGSYEQYF
TRBJ2-5 TRBD1 many TRBV29-1 TGCAGCGTCCAGGGGGAAGAGACCCAGTACTTC CSVQGEETQYF
TRBJ2-4 NA NA TRBV4-1 TGCGCCAGCAGCCAAGATTTTACCCGTAACCGAGGGAACATTCAGTACTTC CASSQDFTRNRGNIQYF
TRBJ2-5 NA NA TRBV20-1 TGCAGTGCTACAGACCGGGACGGGGGCTTTCAGACCCAGTACTTC CSATDRDGGFQTQYF
TRBJ2-3 NA few TRBV7-2 TGTGCCAGCAGCTTAAACAGGGAAGATACGCAGTATTTT CASSLNREDTQYF
TRBJ1-1 NA NA TRBV3-1 TGTGCCAGCAGCTTTTCCGTGGGAACTGAAGCTTTCTTT CASSFSVGTEAFF